A selection of T cell receptor beta chains follows, all from one sample in a study of a mutant IDH1 vaccine in newly diagnosed glioma. These receptors lack a known antigen. Only in-frame clones appear in the TCRdb table, and some are missing; sequencing was by immunoSEQ multiplex PCR. The top ten hold 1.5% of the sample, which has about 41,000 clones, over 75% seen once. The input for sequencing was PBMCs, taken from a glioma patient whose treatment included an IDH1 peptide vaccine. The receptors were sampled from a man aged 35 to 55 with glioma. CDR3s include the opening cysteine and the closing phenylalanine or tryptophan. A D gene is named only where the DNA matches it firmly. Clone size is given for some rows only: seen once, a few or many times, or a class if the clone is expanded.

j_gene | abundance | d_gene | v_gene | CDR3nt | CDR3aa
TRBJ2-1 | NA | TRBD2 | TRBV30 | TGTGCCTGGATCGGAGGGCGGACTAGCTCGAGTGAGCAGTTCTTC | CAWIGGRTSSSEQFF
TRBJ2-2 | NA | NA | TRBV7-3 | TGTGCCAGCAGCTTATACCGGGTCTCGAACACCGGGGAGCTGTTTTTT | CASSLYRVSNTGELFF
TRBJ2-6 | once | NA | TRBV19 | TGTGCCAGTAGTCGAGGGGATTCTGGGGCCAACGTCCTGACTTTC | CASSRGDSGANVLTF
TRBJ2-7 | NA | NA | TRBV18 | TGTGCCAGCTCACCTACCACCGGTAGCGGCTACGAGCAGTACTTC | CASSPTTGSGYEQYF
TRBJ2-4 | NA | NA | TRBV7-2 | TGTGCCAGCAGCCCGGGAGGGGGCCGCGGTATGAACATTCAGTACTTC | CASSPGGGRGMNIQYF
TRBJ1-1 | once | NA | TRBV6-5 | TGTGCCAGCAGTTATGAGCGGAACACTGAAGCTTTCTTT | CASSYERNTEAFF
TRBJ1-1 | NA | NA | TRBV7-9 | TGTGCCAGCCGGCCCAGGGACCTACAGAACACTGAAGCTTTCTTT | CASRPRDLQNTEAFF
TRBJ2-1 | NA | TRBD2 | TRBV29-1 | TGCAGCGTCGGGACTAGTTCTGGAGAGCAGTTCTTC | CSVGTSSGEQFF
TRBJ2-1 | NA | NA | TRBV5-4 | TGTGCCAGCAGCTTAAAGACTACCACCACCCCTCGTGAGCAGTTCTTC | CASSLKTTTTPREQFF
TRBJ1-2 | once | NA | TRBV29-1 | TGCAGCGTTCGGGACAACTATGGCTACACCTTC | CSVRDNYGYTF
TRBJ1-3 | NA | NA | TRBV5-8 | TGTGCCAGCAGCTCCGGGACTCCCAGAAACACCATATATTTT | CASSSGTPRNTIYF
TRBJ2-3 | NA | NA | TRBV5-4 | TGTGCCAGCAGCTTCTCGACTTCTGATACGCAGTATTTT | CASSFSTSDTQYF
TRBJ1-3 | NA | NA | TRBV7-9 | TGTGCCAGCAGCCATGGTATGGGACCGCCGGGCTCTGGAAACACCATATATTTT | CASSHGMGPPGSGNTIYF
TRBJ2-1 | NA | TRBD2 | TRBV4-3 | TGCGCCAGCAGCCAAGATATAGCGGGACCCTACAATGAGCAGTTCTTC | CASSQDIAGPYNEQFF
TRBJ1-3 | NA | NA | TRBV18 | TGTGCCAGCTCACCGAGGGACGTCAGTGGAAACACCATATATTTT | CASSPRDVSGNTIYF
TRBJ1-1 | NA | TRBD1 | TRBV6-6 | TGTGCCAGCGGGGGGACAGGGGGGTACACTGAAGCTTTCTTT | CASGGTGGYTEAFF
TRBJ2-1 | NA | TRBD1 | TRBV5-6 | TGTGCCAGCAGCTTGGGGACAGGCCCCAGCTCCTACAATGAGCAGTTCTTC | CASSLGTGPSSYNEQFF
TRBJ1-5 | NA | NA | TRBV21-1 | TGTGCCAGCAGCCACTTGGGGGGAGGGTCAAATCAGCCCCAGCATTTT | CASSHLGGGSNQPQHF
TRBJ2-7 | NA | NA | TRBV14 | TGTGCCAGCAGCCAAGGGGGACTGATTTACGAGCAGTACTTC | CASSQGGLIYEQYF
TRBJ2-2 | NA | TRBD1 | TRBV4-1 | TGCGCCAGCAGCCGGGGGACAGGCCCGAACACCGGGGAGCTGTTTTTT | CASSRGTGPNTGELFF
TRBJ1-3 | NA | NA | TRBV5-8 | TGTGCCAGCAGCCCACCATCGCGGAACACCATATATTTT | CASSPPSRNTIYF
TRBJ2-3 | NA | NA | TRBV15 | TGTGCCACCAGCAGGCGAGGGGGTGCGGGCACAGATACGCAGTATTTT | CATSRRGGAGTDTQYF
TRBJ2-3 | NA | NA | TRBV19 | TGTGCCAGTAGTCCTCGATCTAGCACAGATACGCAGTATTTT | CASSPRSSTDTQYF
TRBJ2-3 | NA | TRBD1 | TRBV19 | TGTGCCAGTAGACAGACAGGGGTGGACACAGATACGCAGTATTTT | CASRQTGVDTDTQYF
TRBJ1-1 | once | NA | TRBV7-9 | TGTGCCAGCAGCTATGCAGGGAGGTACACTGAAGCTTTCTTT | CASSYAGRYTEAFF
TRBJ1-2 | once | NA | TRBV7-8 | TGTGCCAGCAGCTCGGGCTCTAACTATGGCTACACCTTC | CASSSGSNYGYTF
TRBJ2-1 | NA | NA | TRBV4-1 | TGCGCCAGCAGTTGGAGAAGCGGTTACAATGAGCAGTTCTTC | CASSWRSGYNEQFF
TRBJ1-2 | few | NA | TRBV28 | TGTGCCAGCAGCCGACCCAGTTACAGGGAAGGGGCTTATGGCTACACCTTC | CASSRPSYREGAYGYTF
TRBJ2-7 | few | TRBD2 | TRBV19 | TGTGCCAGTAGTCCCGGAGTAGCGGGAGGGCCTTCGAACTTC | CASSPGVAGGPSNF
TRBJ2-7 | NA | NA | TRBV7-2 | TGTGCCAGCAGCTTATATGGAGGGCCCTACGAGCAGTACTTC | CASSLYGGPYEQYF
TRBJ1-1 | NA | TRBD1 | TRBV5-4 | TGTGCCAGCAGCTTGGTCCCAAGGGACAGTATGAACACTGAAGCTTTCTTT | CASSLVPRDSMNTEAFF
TRBJ2-1 | NA | NA | TRBV5-4 | TGTGCCAGCAGAAAAAGGGGTTCCTCCTACAATGAGCAGTTCTTC | CASRKRGSSYNEQFF
TRBJ2-7 | NA | NA | TRBV6-6 | TGTGCCAGCAGTTACGCAGCCTACGAGCAGTACTTC | CASSYAAYEQYF
TRBJ1-2 | NA | TRBD1 | TRBV5-1 | TGCGCCAGCAGCTTCGGACAGGGAACCTATGGCTACACCTTC | CASSFGQGTYGYTF
TRBJ1-1 | NA | TRBD1 | TRBV7-2 | TGTGCCAGCAGCTTTACAGGGGCGGGTACTGAAGCTTTCTTT | CASSFTGAGTEAFF
TRBJ2-2 | NA | TRBD1 | TRBV11-3 | TGTGCCAGCAGCCTTGGACAGGGTGTATACACCGGGGAGCTGTTTTTT | CASSLGQGVYTGELFF
TRBJ2-1 | NA | NA | TRBV6-6 | TGTGCCAGCAGCTGGGGGGGGCCCTACAATGAGCAGTTCTTC | CASSWGGPYNEQFF
TRBJ1-2 | NA | NA | TRBV5-8 | TGTGCCAGCAGCCTAAGAGGGTACTATGGCTACACCTTC | CASSLRGYYGYTF
TRBJ1-5 | NA | NA | TRBV19 | TGTGCCAGCCAGGTAGTAGGGTTGTACAATCAGCCCCAGCATTTT | CASQVVGLYNQPQHF
TRBJ2-2 | NA | TRBD2 | TRBV5-1 | TGCGCCAGCAGCTCACGGACTAGCGGTTCCACCGGGGAGCTGTTTTTT | CASSSRTSGSTGELFF
TRBJ2-2 | NA | NA | TRBV4-1 | TGCGCCAGCAGCACCGAAGGCAGGAACACCGGGGAGCTGTTTTTT | CASSTEGRNTGELFF
TRBJ1-1 | NA | NA | TRBV5-1 | TGCGCCAGCAGCTTGGAACGGGGAACTGAAGCTTTCTTT | CASSLERGTEAFF
TRBJ2-1 | NA | TRBD2 | TRBV15 | TGTGCCACCAGCCGAGGGACTAGCGGAGCCTCTCCCCATGAGCAGTTCTTC | CATSRGTSGASPHEQFF
TRBJ2-1 | few | TRBD1 | TRBV2 | TGTGCCAGCAGTTTCGGGACAGGCTCCTACAATGAGCAGTTCTTC | CASSFGTGSYNEQFF
TRBJ2-3 | NA | NA | TRBV15 | TGTGCCACCAGCAGGGGAGAGGGAGATACGCAGTATTTT | CATSRGEGDTQYF
TRBJ2-3 | NA | NA | TRBV2 | TGTGCCCAAAAAGAGCAGTATTTT | CAQKEQYF
TRBJ2-3 | NA | TRBD1 | TRBV10-3 | TGTGCCATCAGCGATGGACAGGGCCACACAGATACGCAGTATTTT | CAISDGQGHTDTQYF
TRBJ1-1 | NA | TRBD1 | TRBV4-2 | TGTGCCAGCAGCGCCGACAGGGCCCGGGGTGGCACTGAAGCTTTCTTT | CASSADRARGGTEAFF
TRBJ1-1 | NA | NA | TRBV28 | TGTGCCAGCAGTTTGATCGGGGCACGGGACACTGAAGCTTTCTTT | CASSLIGARDTEAFF
TRBJ2-2 | few | TRBD1 | TRBV12-5 | TGTGCTAGTGGTTTGGGCAGGGGGTCCACGGACACCGGGGAGCTGTTTTTT | CASGLGRGSTDTGELFF
TRBJ1-6 | NA | NA | TRBV19 | TGTGCCAGTACAGATAGAGTAGCGAGATCACCCCTCCACTTT | CASTDRVARSPLHF